A selection of T cell receptor beta chains follows, all from one sample in a study of naive and memory T cell subsets. One entry per CDR3 protein results from TCRdb running MiXCR on the UMI-ligation and nested PCR reads. The sample includes approximately 100,000 distinct CDR3 sequences, 14% of them seen just once. Sequences were obtained from naive CD8+ T cells from blood. Every receptor here comes from a human donor in good health. CDR3s include the opening cysteine and the closing phenylalanine or tryptophan. Each record gives: clone size, V gene, D gene, J gene, CDR3 protein, CDR3 DNA. The D gene is left open where the match is weak. The size entry is marked missing in some rows and otherwise reads once, few, many or a size class.

clone_size: few; v_call: TRBV11-2; d_call: .; j_call: TRBJ1-1; cdr3_aa: CASSLGQAAMNTEAFF; cdr3_nt: TGTGCCAGCAGCTTAGGGCAAGCTGCTATGAACACTGAAGCTTTCTTT
clone_size: few; v_call: TRBV3-1; d_call: .; j_call: TRBJ2-3; cdr3_aa: CASSPLSERKSTDTQYF; cdr3_nt: TGTGCCAGCAGCCCACTCTCGGAGCGAAAGAGCACAGATACGCAGTATTTT
clone_size: .; v_call: TRBV4-2; d_call: .; j_call: TRBJ1-1; cdr3_aa: CASSQEPALVAEAFF; cdr3_nt: TGTGCCAGCAGCCAAGAGCCCGCCTTGGTGGCTGAAGCTTTCTTT
clone_size: few; v_call: TRBV19; d_call: .; j_call: TRBJ2-1; cdr3_aa: CASSIAAGGNEQFF; cdr3_nt: TGTGCCAGTAGTATCGCGGCAGGAGGGAATGAGCAGTTCTTC
clone_size: many; v_call: TRBV7-6; d_call: TRBD2; j_call: TRBJ2-1; cdr3_aa: CASSFAGEGNEQFF; cdr3_nt: TGTGCCAGCAGCTTTGCGGGAGAGGGAAATGAGCAGTTCTTC
clone_size: many; v_call: TRBV7-9; d_call: TRBD1; j_call: TRBJ1-1; cdr3_aa: CASSTFPGTGDMNTEAFF; cdr3_nt: TGTGCCAGCAGCACCTTCCCCGGGACAGGGGACATGAACACTGAAGCTTTCTTT
clone_size: few; v_call: TRBV4-3; d_call: TRBD2; j_call: TRBJ2-1; cdr3_aa: CASSQDFRGLNEQFF; cdr3_nt: TGCGCCAGCAGCCAAGATTTTCGGGGACTAAATGAGCAGTTCTTC
clone_size: .; v_call: TRBV6-2/TRBV6-3; d_call: .; j_call: TRBJ1-1; cdr3_aa: CASSYSMTGRAEAFF; cdr3_nt: TGTGCCAGCAGTTACTCGATGACGGGGCGGGCTGAAGCTTTCTTT
clone_size: .; v_call: TRBV20-1; d_call: .; j_call: TRBJ1-1; cdr3_aa: CSATDTEAFF; cdr3_nt: TGCAGTGCTACAGACACCGAAGCTTTCTTT
clone_size: few; v_call: TRBV20-1; d_call: .; j_call: TRBJ1-6; cdr3_aa: CSAIDSHSYNSPLHF; cdr3_nt: TGCAGTGCTATCGACAGCCACTCCTATAATTCACCCCTCCACTTT
clone_size: .; v_call: TRBV24-1; d_call: .; j_call: TRBJ2-1; cdr3_aa: CATHSGTYNEQFF; cdr3_nt: TGTGCCACCCATTCCGGGACATACAATGAGCAGTTCTTC
clone_size: many; v_call: TRBV20-1; d_call: .; j_call: TRBJ2-1; cdr3_aa: CSARGQSPYNEQFF; cdr3_nt: TGCAGTGCTAGAGGTCAATCCCCTTACAATGAGCAGTTCTTC
clone_size: .; v_call: TRBV19; d_call: .; j_call: TRBJ1-5; cdr3_aa: CASSIDWGGNQPQHF; cdr3_nt: TGTGCCAGTAGTATAGATTGGGGGGGCAATCAGCCCCAGCATTTT
clone_size: many; v_call: TRBV7-3; d_call: TRBD1; j_call: TRBJ2-2; cdr3_aa: CASSLTGGTTGELFF; cdr3_nt: TGTGCCAGCAGTCTCACAGGGGGGACCACCGGGGAGCTGTTTTTT
clone_size: .; v_call: TRBV7-9; d_call: .; j_call: TRBJ1-4; cdr3_aa: CASSRTGNNEKLFF; cdr3_nt: TGTGCCAGCAGCCGAACAGGGAATAATGAAAAACTGTTTTTT
clone_size: .; v_call: TRBV18; d_call: .; j_call: TRBJ2-5; cdr3_aa: CASSPYEEETQYF; cdr3_nt: TGTGCCAGCTCACCATACGAGGAAGAGACCCAGTACTTC
clone_size: few; v_call: TRBV6-2/TRBV6-3; d_call: .; j_call: TRBJ2-7; cdr3_aa: CASSTLLYEQYF; cdr3_nt: TGTGCCAGCAGTACACTACTCTACGAGCAGTACTTC
clone_size: .; v_call: TRBV28; d_call: .; j_call: TRBJ1-4; cdr3_aa: CASTQSGADGELFF; cdr3_nt: TGTGCCAGCACGCAGTCGGGAGCAGACGGAGAACTGTTTTTT
clone_size: many; v_call: TRBV29-1; d_call: TRBD1; j_call: TRBJ1-4; cdr3_aa: CSVGRDRSTNEKLFF; cdr3_nt: TGCAGCGTTGGGCGGGACAGATCAACTAATGAAAAACTGTTTTTT
clone_size: .; v_call: TRBV19; d_call: TRBD2; j_call: TRBJ2-1; cdr3_aa: CASSRPPGLVSYNEQFF; cdr3_nt: TGTGCCAGTAGTAGGCCGCCGGGACTAGTGTCCTACAATGAGCAGTTCTTC
clone_size: many; v_call: TRBV20-1; d_call: .; j_call: TRBJ2-1; cdr3_aa: CSAREMGVAGNEQFF; cdr3_nt: TGCAGTGCTAGAGAGATGGGAGTAGCCGGCAATGAGCAGTTCTTC
clone_size: .; v_call: TRBV29-1; d_call: TRBD1; j_call: TRBJ2-7; cdr3_aa: CSVEGIRDRGPGEQYF; cdr3_nt: TGCAGCGTTGAAGGCATCCGGGACAGGGGGCCAGGGGAGCAGTACTTC
clone_size: few; v_call: TRBV13; d_call: TRBD1; j_call: TRBJ2-7; cdr3_aa: CASSLGRGLREQYF; cdr3_nt: TGTGCCAGCAGCTTAGGCAGGGGGCTTCGCGAGCAGTACTTC
clone_size: few; v_call: TRBV7-9; d_call: .; j_call: TRBJ2-1; cdr3_aa: CASDGNNEQFF; cdr3_nt: TGTGCCAGCGATGGTAACAATGAGCAGTTCTTC
clone_size: few; v_call: TRBV10-3; d_call: .; j_call: TRBJ2-1; cdr3_aa: CAISESTGVYGEQFF; cdr3_nt: TGTGCCATCAGTGAGTCTACGGGAGTGTACGGTGAGCAGTTCTTC
clone_size: few; v_call: TRBV7-3; d_call: .; j_call: TRBJ2-1; cdr3_aa: CASSPPNSEGEQFF; cdr3_nt: TGTGCCAGCAGCCCGCCCAATTCTGAGGGTGAGCAGTTCTTC
clone_size: .; v_call: TRBV27; d_call: .; j_call: TRBJ1-4; cdr3_aa: CASRQGPLEKLFF; cdr3_nt: TGTGCCAGCAGACAGGGCCCGCTGGAAAAACTGTTTTTT
clone_size: many; v_call: TRBV12-3/TRBV12-4; d_call: .; j_call: TRBJ2-1; cdr3_aa: CASFGYNKLNEQFF; cdr3_nt: TGTGCCAGCTTCGGATATAATAAATTAAATGAGCAGTTCTTC
clone_size: .; v_call: TRBV11-2; d_call: .; j_call: TRBJ2-7; cdr3_aa: CASSSGQHYEQYF; cdr3_nt: TGTGCCAGCAGTTCTGGGCAGCACTACGAGCAGTACTTC
clone_size: .; v_call: TRBV3-1; d_call: .; j_call: TRBJ2-5; cdr3_aa: CASSQATVADLQETQYF; cdr3_nt: TGTGCCAGCAGCCAAGCAACGGTAGCGGACTTACAAGAGACCCAGTACTTC
clone_size: many; v_call: TRBV13; d_call: TRBD1; j_call: TRBJ1-4; cdr3_aa: CASSSTGTGDEKLFF; cdr3_nt: TGTGCCAGCAGCAGTACCGGGACAGGGGATGAAAAACTGTTTTTT
clone_size: few; v_call: TRBV27; d_call: .; j_call: TRBJ1-5; cdr3_aa: CASRAANQPQHF; cdr3_nt: TGTGCCAGCCGAGCCGCCAATCAGCCCCAGCATTTT
clone_size: .; v_call: TRBV29-1; d_call: .; j_call: TRBJ2-7; cdr3_aa: CSVLPTDTYEQYF; cdr3_nt: TGCAGCGTCCTGCCGACGGATACCTACGAGCAGTACTTC
clone_size: many; v_call: TRBV20-1; d_call: TRBD1; j_call: TRBJ1-5; cdr3_aa: CSARNRDRGYQPQHF; cdr3_nt: TGCAGTGCAAGAAACCGGGACAGGGGCTATCAGCCCCAGCATTTT
clone_size: .; v_call: TRBV28; d_call: TRBD2; j_call: TRBJ2-7; cdr3_aa: CASRHLTSGGHYEQYF; cdr3_nt: TGTGCCAGCAGGCACCTGACTAGCGGGGGGCACTACGAGCAGTACTTC
clone_size: .; v_call: TRBV5-1; d_call: .; j_call: TRBJ1-1; cdr3_aa: CASSLLGADTEAFF; cdr3_nt: TGCGCCAGCAGCTTGTTAGGGGCTGACACTGAAGCTTTCTTT
clone_size: .; v_call: TRBV5-1; d_call: .; j_call: TRBJ1-1; cdr3_aa: CASSGTTNTEAFF; cdr3_nt: TGCGCCAGCAGCGGGACAACGAACACTGAAGCTTTCTTT
clone_size: few; v_call: TRBV11-2; d_call: .; j_call: TRBJ1-1; cdr3_aa: CASSSEKTQGLNTEAFF; cdr3_nt: TGTGCCAGCAGCTCTGAGAAGACACAGGGTTTGAACACTGAAGCTTTCTTT
clone_size: many; v_call: TRBV29-1; d_call: TRBD1; j_call: TRBJ2-3; cdr3_aa: CSVERGTGGRTDTQYF; cdr3_nt: TGCAGCGTTGAAAGAGGGACAGGGGGCCGCACAGATACGCAGTATTTT
clone_size: .; v_call: TRBV7-3; d_call: TRBD2; j_call: TRBJ2-1; cdr3_aa: CASSLDASGGAGNEQFF; cdr3_nt: TGTGCCAGCAGCTTAGATGCTAGCGGGGGGGCCGGCAATGAGCAGTTCTTC
clone_size: few; v_call: TRBV28; d_call: .; j_call: TRBJ2-7; cdr3_aa: CASSPGSGTPSYEQYF; cdr3_nt: TGTGCCAGCAGTCCGGGTTCGGGGACCCCGTCCTACGAGCAGTACTTC
clone_size: many; v_call: TRBV20-1; d_call: .; j_call: TRBJ2-2; cdr3_aa: CSAKQGYTGELFF; cdr3_nt: TGCAGTGCTAAGCAGGGATATACCGGGGAGCTGTTTTTT
clone_size: few; v_call: TRBV13; d_call: .; j_call: TRBJ2-7; cdr3_aa: CASSLLTGLSYEQYF; cdr3_nt: TGTGCCAGCAGCTTACTAACGGGCCTCTCCTACGAGCAGTACTTC
clone_size: few; v_call: TRBV28; d_call: .; j_call: TRBJ1-5; cdr3_aa: CASRTQGTIYPQHF; cdr3_nt: TGTGCCAGCAGGACCCAGGGGACCATATACCCCCAGCATTTT
clone_size: .; v_call: TRBV7-2; d_call: .; j_call: TRBJ1-2; cdr3_aa: CASSLSTPRGYGYTF; cdr3_nt: TGTGCCAGCAGCTTATCAACACCGCGGGGATATGGCTACACCTTC
clone_size: few; v_call: TRBV4-3; d_call: TRBD2; j_call: TRBJ2-7; cdr3_aa: CASSQPTSGRASPCHEQYF; cdr3_nt: TGCGCCAGCAGCCAACCGACTAGCGGGAGGGCCTCTCCATGCCACGAGCAGTACTTC
clone_size: few; v_call: TRBV7-9; d_call: .; j_call: TRBJ2-1; cdr3_aa: CASSPLSDEQFF; cdr3_nt: TGTGCCAGCAGCCCCCTCAGCGATGAGCAGTTCTTC
clone_size: many; v_call: TRBV7-3; d_call: TRBD2; j_call: TRBJ2-2; cdr3_aa: CASSPGGSNTGELFF; cdr3_nt: TGTGCCAGCAGCCCGGGGGGATCGAACACCGGGGAGCTGTTTTTT
clone_size: few; v_call: TRBV13; d_call: TRBD2; j_call: TRBJ2-3; cdr3_aa: CASSLKLAGLSTDTQYF; cdr3_nt: TGTGCCAGCAGCTTAAAACTAGCGGGGCTTAGCACAGATACGCAGTATTTT
clone_size: few; v_call: TRBV4-3; d_call: TRBD1; j_call: TRBJ1-5; cdr3_aa: CASSQDGGQGYQPQHF; cdr3_nt: TGCGCCAGCAGCCAAGATGGGGGACAGGGCTATCAGCCCCAGCATTTT
clone_size: .; v_call: TRBV5-1; d_call: TRBD2; j_call: TRBJ2-6; cdr3_aa: CASGGDSGANVLTF; cdr3_nt: TGCGCCAGCGGGGGGGACTCTGGGGCCAACGTCCTGACTTTC
clone_size: .; v_call: TRBV2; d_call: TRBD1; j_call: TRBJ1-4; cdr3_aa: CASSEFTPSGTGIPATNEKLFF; cdr3_nt: TGTGCCAGCAGTGAATTCACCCCTTCAGGGACAGGGATCCCCGCGACTAATGAAAAACTGTTTTTT
clone_size: .; v_call: TRBV3-1; d_call: .; j_call: TRBJ2-3; cdr3_aa: CASSQEGPGVGADTQYF; cdr3_nt: TGTGCCAGCAGCCAAGAAGGTCCAGGAGTCGGTGCAGATACGCAGTATTTT
clone_size: .; v_call: TRBV27; d_call: TRBD1; j_call: TRBJ2-7; cdr3_aa: CASSWTGRNEQYF; cdr3_nt: TGTGCCAGCAGTTGGACAGGGAGGAACGAGCAGTACTTC
clone_size: few; v_call: TRBV5-8; d_call: .; j_call: TRBJ1-5; cdr3_aa: CASSLVGGTQPQHF; cdr3_nt: TGTGCCAGCAGCCTAGTCGGGGGGACTCAGCCCCAGCATTTT
clone_size: few; v_call: TRBV13; d_call: .; j_call: TRBJ2-1; cdr3_aa: CASTLAAYNEQFF; cdr3_nt: TGTGCCAGCACCTTGGCGGCTTACAATGAGCAGTTCTTC